Listed below are T cell receptor beta chains from one sample, sequenced in a study of blood T cell repertoires in COVID-19. The repertoire was sequenced with immunoSEQ multiplex PCR; TCRdb's copy has only in-frame clones and lacks some. In the table there are around 100,000 clones, around 90% of which are singletons. The source material was peripheral blood. The receptors derive from a man aged 45-60 years with active COVID-19. The CDR3 runs from the conserved cysteine through the conserved F or W. D genes are given only for firm matches. Where a row states a size, it is once, few, many or the class of an expanded clone; other rows omit it.

V	size	D	J	DNA	CDR3
TRBV6-4	-	-	TRBJ2-6	TGTGCCAGCAGTACCGTAGCCTCGGCTGGGGCCAACGTCCTGACTTTC	CASSTVASAGANVLTF
TRBV6-5	-	TRBD1	TRBJ1-1	TGTGCCAGCAGAAGACAGGGGATCGCTGAAGCTTTCTTT	CASRRQGIAEAFF
TRBV12-5	-	TRBD1	TRBJ2-2	TGTGCTAGTGGTTTGGTAGGGGGCGCGGCCGGGAAGGACGGGGAGCTGTTTTTT	CASGLVGGAAGKDGELFF
TRBV11-1	-	-	TRBJ2-7	TGTGCCAGCAGCTTAGGCGGCGGAGAACCCGGCTACGAGCAGTACTTC	CASSLGGGEPGYEQYF
TRBV21-1	-	-	TRBJ2-2	TGTGCCAGCAATCCTCGGCCCGAGGACAGCTTCACCGGGGAGCTGTTTTTT	CASNPRPEDSFTGELFF
TRBV7-9	-	-	TRBJ2-7	TGTGCCAGCCTTGGGGCTTACGAGCAGTACTTC	CASLGAYEQYF
TRBV5-6	-	-	TRBJ1-2	TGTGCCAGCAGCCCCAGGAGGCTGGACTATGGCTACACCTTC	CASSPRRLDYGYTF
TRBV5-4	-	-	TRBJ2-7	TGTGCCAGCAGCTTGGCCGGTGGCCCCCGGGACGAGCAGTACTTC	CASSLAGGPRDEQYF
TRBV20-1	-	-	TRBJ2-7	TGCAGTGCTAGAAGCGGCCACGAGCAGTACTTC	CSARSGHEQYF
TRBV4-2	few	-	TRBJ2-7	TGTGCCAGCAGCCGCCAGGTGGCGTGGGAGCAGTACTTC	CASSRQVAWEQYF
TRBV10-3	-	TRBD1	TRBJ1-6	TGTGCCATCAGGCAGACCGGGACAGGGCCAAATTCACCCCTCCACTTT	CAIRQTGTGPNSPLHF
TRBV6-5	-	-	TRBJ1-1	TGTGCCAGCAGTTCCCTCGACAGACAGAACACTGAAGCTTTCTTT	CASSSLDRQNTEAFF
TRBV12-3/TRBV12-4	-	-	TRBJ1-2	TGTGCCAGCAGTTTGAGCGGCGACTATGGCTACACCTTC	CASSLSGDYGYTF
TRBV5-6	-	TRBD2	TRBJ2-7	TGTGCCAGCAGCGGGGGGGTAACCTACGAGCAGTACTTC	CASSGGVTYEQYF
TRBV7-2	-	-	TRBJ1-2	TGTGCCAGCAGCCTGGCCGGGGGTGCTGGCTACACCTTC	CASSLAGGAGYTF
TRBV5-1	-	TRBD1	TRBJ1-1	TGCGCCAGCAGCTTGGGGCAACGACAGGGTGTCAGAACTGAAGCTTTCTTT	CASSLGQRQGVRTEAFF
TRBV3-1/TRBV3-2	-	-	TRBJ2-5	TGTGCCAGCAGCGCGCGGGGGCGCTTGTACCAAGAGACCCAGTACTTC	CASSARGRLYQETQYF
TRBV5-4	once	TRBD2	TRBJ2-3	TGTGCCAGCAGCTCCCAGCGGGGGGGGGTAGATACGCAGTATTTT	CASSSQRGGVDTQYF
TRBV4-2	-	TRBD1	TRBJ2-7	TGTGCCAGCAGCCCGGGACAGGGGGCGTACGAGCAGTACTTC	CASSPGQGAYEQYF
TRBV20-1	once	-	TRBJ2-5	TGCAGTGCTAGACCTAAAGAGACCCAGTACTTC	CSARPKETQYF
TRBV19	-	-	TRBJ2-7	TGTGCCAGCAAGGATAGGAGCTCCTACGAGCAGTACTTC	CASKDRSSYEQYF
TRBV6-2/TRBV6-3	-	-	TRBJ1-2	TGTGCCAGCAGCTCCTCCCCTATCTATGGCTACACCTTC	CASSSSPIYGYTF
TRBV30	-	-	TRBJ1-2	TGTGCCTGGAGTGTAACACGGGGCTATGGCTACACCTTC	CAWSVTRGYGYTF
TRBV4-3	-	-	TRBJ2-3	TGCGCCAGCAGCCAAAGAGAGGCGAATACGCAGTATTTT	CASSQREANTQYF
TRBV4-1	-	-	TRBJ2-7	TGCGCCAGCAGCCAAGGGAGGCCCGGCTACGAGCAGTACTTC	CASSQGRPGYEQYF
TRBV30	-	TRBD2	TRBJ2-5	TGTGCCTGGAGTGTACTAGCGCAAGAGACCCAGTACTTC	CAWSVLAQETQYF
TRBV5-4	-	TRBD1	TRBJ2-5	TGTGCTTACGAGGGGGCGGTGAGGAGAACCCTCCAAGAGACCCAGTACTTC	CAYEGAVRRTLQETQYF
TRBV5-1	-	TRBD1	TRBJ2-7	TGCGCCAGCAGCCCCGGACAGGCGGCGGACGAGCAGTACTTC	CASSPGQAADEQYF
TRBV18	once	TRBD1	TRBJ1-2	TGTGCCAGCTCCCTGGGGACAGGGGGCTTTGGCTACACCTTC	CASSLGTGGFGYTF
TRBV7-7	-	TRBD2	TRBJ2-5	TGTGCTAGCAGCTACGGACTAGCGGGGGGTGAAACCCAGTACTTC	CASSYGLAGGETQYF
TRBV7-9	-	-	TRBJ1-5	TGTGCCAGCAGCTTACTAAATCAGCCCCAGCATTTT	CASSLLNQPQHF
TRBV3-1/TRBV3-2	-	TRBD1	TRBJ1-2	TGTGCCAGCAGCCAAGATGGGACAGCAGGGGCAAACTATGGCTACACCTTC	CASSQDGTAGANYGYTF
TRBV2	-	TRBD1	TRBJ1-5	TGTGCCAGCAGGGAGGGAGCAGGGGGGCCCCAGCATTTT	CASREGAGGPQHF
TRBV15	-	TRBD2	TRBJ2-5	TGTGCCACCAGCAGAGGACAGCGGGGGGCCCAAGAGACCCAGTACTTC	CATSRGQRGAQETQYF
TRBV2	many	-	TRBJ1-3	TGTGCCAGCAGGGGGGGGATCTTCTCTGGAAACACCATATATTTT	CASRGGIFSGNTIYF
TRBV29-1	-	-	TRBJ1-6	TGCAGCGTTCAACAGGCCCTTGGATCACCCCTCCACTTT	CSVQQALGSPLHF
TRBV30	-	TRBD1	TRBJ1-1	TGTGCCTGGAGAACAGGGGGTTCGAACACTGAAGCTTTCTTT	CAWRTGGSNTEAFF
TRBV4-1	-	TRBD2	TRBJ2-2	TGCGCCAGCAGCCTAATGGCTGGCGGGAGTCGAACCGGGGAGCTGTTTTTT	CASSLMAGGSRTGELFF
TRBV2	-	-	TRBJ1-2	TGTGCCAGCAGTGACGGGTTTCGTGGCTACACCTTC	CASSDGFRGYTF
TRBV3-1/TRBV3-2	-	-	TRBJ1-1	TGTGCCAGCAACTCGCCGGGGGGGAACACTGAAGCTTTCTTT	CASNSPGGNTEAFF
TRBV9	-	-	TRBJ1-1	TGTGCCAGCAGCGTAGGGGACATGACTGAAGCTTTCTTT	CASSVGDMTEAFF
TRBV7-2	few	-	TRBJ1-5	TGTGCCAGCAGCTTCCGGACAGGCAATCAGCCCCAGCATTTT	CASSFRTGNQPQHF
TRBV14	-	-	TRBJ2-5	TGTGCCAGCAGCCAAGGGGTTGGCAGGGCCCAGGAGACCCAGTACTTC	CASSQGVGRAQETQYF
TRBV2	-	TRBD2	TRBJ2-3	TGTGCCAGCAAATGGCGGGGGTTCACAGATACGCAGTATTTT	CASKWRGFTDTQYF
TRBV11-2	-	-	TRBJ2-7	TGTGCCAGCAGCTTAGCCCAGGTGGTGCAGTACTTC	CASSLAQVVQYF